A single sample is the source of the 13 T cell receptor beta chains below, sequenced in a study of T-cell reconstitution after alpha-beta-depleted transplantation in children. This sample's TCRbeta library carried unique molecular identifier barcodes. A single record per CDR3 protein comes from TCRdb applying MiXCR to the PCR reads. The data show approximately 110,000 distinct CDR3 sequences, 10% to 13% seen once. Specimen: PBMCs, collected before TCRalphabeta/CD19-depleted stem cell transplant. These receptor sequences come from a boy aged 2 to 9 with acute lymphoblastic leukemia, due to receive a stem cell transplant.

The table lists this clonotype with many counts. This rearrangement joins TRBV12-3 or TRBV12-4 to TRBJ2-1; 7 bases match TRBD2. V trimming: 8 bases; J trimming: 7 bases; junction bases outside the gene matches: 11. The length of the CDR3 is 14 residues. CDR3: CASGVAGVWNEQFF. The CDR3 nucleotides read TGTGCCAGCGGGGTGGCGGGAGTGTGGAATGAGCAGTTCTTC.

This clonotype was observed at least ten times. The chain has TRBV3-1 and TRBJ2-3; D is tentatively TRBD1 or TRBD2 (5 bases each). The V end was cut by 5 bases, the J end by 6 bases, with 12 bases between. The CDR3 runs 13 residues. From germline, CDR1 is LGHDT and CDR2 YNNKEL (reference sequence). This CDR3 is CASSTRGADTQYF. CDR3 coding DNA: TGTGCCAGCAGCACCCGAGGGGCGGATACGCAGTATTTT.

This clonotype was recorded many times. The chain combines TRBV19 with TRBJ2-1; 14 bases map to TRBD2. V gave up 6 bases and J gave up 6 bases; unmatched junction bases: 4. The CDR3 has 15 residues. The germline V gene has CDR1 LNHDA and CDR2 SQIVND (reference sequence). CDR3 DNA sequence: TGTGCCAGTAGGAGGACTAGCGGGAGGTTCAATGAGCAGTTCTTC. It translates to CASRRTSGRFNEQFF.

This chain joins TRBV29-1 and TRBJ2-5; D unclear. The V and J ends lost 4 bases and 5 bases respectively, with 8 bases between them. The germline V gene has CDR1 SQVTM and CDR2 ANQGSEA. The CDR3 is 11 residues long. Written as DNA, the CDR3 is TGCAGCGTTGCACCGAGCGAGACCCAGTACTTC. Translated: CSVAPSETQYF.

Concerning this clonotype itself: A single base separates this from a much larger clone, so it may be a read error. This chain uses TRBV3-1 with TRBJ2-1, with TRBD2 matching over 11 bases. Germline V gives CDR1 LGHDT, CDR2 YNNKEL (reference sequence). This CDR3 has 17 amino acids. This CDR3 is CACSQGRSGRGGNEQFF. As DNA, the CDR3 is TGTGCCTGCAGCCAAGGTCGTAGCGGGAGGGGGGGCAATGAGCAGTTCTTC.

Many counts were recorded for this clonotype. V gene TRBV18 combines with J gene TRBJ2-6, with D hard to call. Germline CDR1 reads KGHSH; CDR2 reads LQKENI. CDR3 length: 15 amino acids. V was trimmed by 2 bases and J by 2 bases, leaving 7 bases between them. CDR3 residues: CASSPSQAGANVLTF. The CDR3, as DNA: TGTGCCAGCTCACCAAGTCAGGCTGGGGCCAACGTCCTGACTTTC. Drawing the rest from reference TRBV18 and TRBJ2-6, the complete variable domain is NAGVMQNPRHLVRRRGQEARLRCSPMKGHSHVYWYRQLPEEGLKFMVYLQKENIIDESGMPKERFSAEFPKEGPSILRIQQVVRGDSAAYFCASSPSQAGANVLTFGAGSRLTVL.

V is TRBV27 and J is TRBJ1-2; TRBD1 might be the D (5 bases). Trimming cost V 4 bases and J 1 base, with 7 bases left between them. The germline V gene has CDR1 MNHEY and CDR2 SMNVEV (reference sequence). The CDR3 has 13 residues. CDR3 amino acids: CASSSTDNYGYTF. CDR3 nucleotide sequence: TGTGCCAGCAGTTCGACAGATAACTATGGCTACACCTTC.

This clonotype showed up just a few times. The chain uses TRBV12-3 or TRBV12-4 and TRBJ2-2; D not resolved. The CDR3 is 12 amino acids. With 4 bases removed from V and 7 bases from J, the gap between germline ends came to 7 bases. CDR3 DNA: TGTGCCAGCAGTTACTACCTCGGGGAGCTGTTTTTT. Translated: CASSYYLGELFF.

In this sample, this clonotype turned up many times. The gene calls are TRBV5-1 and TRBJ1-1; D uncertain. The germline gives CDR1 SGHRS, CDR2 YFSETQ. CDR3 size: 13 residues. V lost 1 base, J lost 4 bases, and 8 bases lay in between. For the CDR3, the DNA is TGCGCCAGCAGCTTGAAGACGGGCACTGAAGCTTTCTTT. Encoded protein: CASSLKTGTEAFF.

The chain uses TRBV6-6 and TRBJ1-3; D gene uncertain. CDR1 is MNHNY and CDR2 is SVGAGI in the germline V gene (reference sequence). This CDR3 has 12 residues. V was trimmed by 6 bases and J by 4 bases, leaving 7 bases between them. The CDR3: CASRESGNTIYF. The DNA of the CDR3 is TGTGCCAGCAGAGAGAGCGGAAACACCATATATTTT.

J is TRBJ2-2 and V is TRBV3-1; weak D call: TRBD2 (6 bases). Germline CDR1 LGHDT, CDR2 YNNKEL (reference sequence). CDR3 length: 13 amino acids. Trimming removed 10 bases at V and 3 bases at J, with 12 bases between. The CDR3 loop is CATSGTHTGELFF. CDR3 coding DNA: TGTGCCACTTCCGGGACTCACACCGGGGAGCTGTTTTTT.

This clonotype has more than one count but fewer than ten. The chain has TRBV4-2 and TRBJ1-6; D may be TRBD1 (5 bases). Germline V gene data show CDR1 as LGHNA and CDR2 as YNFKEQ. Trimming took off 4 bases at V and 7 bases at J, with 17 bases between the two ends. The CDR3 has 16 residues. The CDR3 coding sequence is TGTGCCAGCAGCCCCACCGGGACCTCGGGAAATTCACCCCTCCACTTT. Encoded protein: CASSPTGTSGNSPLHF.

This clonotype occurred many times. The CDR3 DNA is TGCGCCAGCAGCCTGGGGGACAGGGAGACGGGTGGCTACACCTTC. Amino acid sequence: CASSLGDRETGGYTF. The chain combines TRBV5-1 with TRBJ1-2, with 9 bases matching TRBD1. The CDR3 runs to 15 residues. Trimming at V came to 4 bases and at J to 7 bases, leaving 11 bases not matched to a gene. The V gene's germline CDR1 is SGHRS and CDR2 YFSETQ.